The present TCR beta chain was sequenced within a study of T cells expressing NK-cell markers (TCRdb year 2020). With respect to the entire study: Seven to nine donors provided sorted CD3+CD56+NKG2C+, CD3+CD56+NKG2C- and CD3+CD56-NKG2C+ T-cell subsets, whose TCR beta-chain repertoires were profiled. Among the eight sequenced donors, only one was HCMV-seronegative, while the other seven were HCMV-seropositive. All eight donors whose samples were sequenced were randomly selected healthy volunteers, three of them men and five women. Libraries were sequenced as 2 x 150 bp reads on Illumina HiSeq 2000/2500, MiSeq or NextSeq. General findings and caveats noted by the study authors: In over 5 donors, the dominant CD3+CD56+NKG2C+ clonotypes were among the top 10 CD8+ clonotypes and accounted for roughly 1.0-7.5% of CD8+ T cells. It remained unclear whether the expanded NKG2C-expressing T cell clones were specific for HCMV antigens. Those dominant clonotypes were again the most abundant among CD3+CD56-NKG2C+ cells in several donors, at roughly 25-60.1%.

Its CDR3 holds 12 amino acids, cysteine through phenylalanine. No DNA appears here. CDR1 and CDR2 were assigned from the germline V gene as SQVTM and ANQGSEA. HCMV-specific IgG was detected in serum with a commercial ELISA kit to determine HCMV serostatus. Peripheral blood mononuclear cells were isolated from blood by Ficoll density gradient centrifugation. For sequencing, an Illumina HiSeq 2000 was employed. TCR beta cDNA libraries were made by 5'RACE template switching that added a universal primer site and unique molecular identifiers. Synthesis of cDNA was primed from the TCR beta constant segment and was followed by two consecutive PCR amplification steps. The study's processing was this. MIGEC was used to demultiplex reads and group the reads by UMI, and MiTCR was used to assemble and quantify clonotypes. To exclude erroneous sequences, only TCR cDNA sequences supported by at least two reads were retained. The tcR package was used for downstream repertoire analysis, and clonotypes were matched across fractions by CDR3 nucleotide sequence plus V segment. VDJmatch was used to annotate antigen specificity against VDJdb, with one amino acid substitution in CDR3 permitted. The reads went through TCRdb reprocessing, and each CDR3 protein sequence gets one entry with no DNA. What appears here as the V and J calls and clone size reflects TCRdb's work, not the paper's. The sample's table lists a count of 250,000 to 300,000 distinct CDR3 sequences. Of the sample, about 0.39% falls within the top ten clones.

A note on this clonotype: No antigen is known for it.

The receptor comes from a young man in good health. Donor details come from another sample of the same person, matched by shared clones. Here the chain combines TRBV29-1 and TRBJ1-2; TCRdb picks TRBD1, but there is no DNA to check that call. Source material: blood T cells: a sorted CD56 or NKG2C T cell subset, CD4+ or CD8+ T cells, or bulk PBMC T cells (not recorded which). The CDR3 corresponds to CSVAGRSYGYTF.